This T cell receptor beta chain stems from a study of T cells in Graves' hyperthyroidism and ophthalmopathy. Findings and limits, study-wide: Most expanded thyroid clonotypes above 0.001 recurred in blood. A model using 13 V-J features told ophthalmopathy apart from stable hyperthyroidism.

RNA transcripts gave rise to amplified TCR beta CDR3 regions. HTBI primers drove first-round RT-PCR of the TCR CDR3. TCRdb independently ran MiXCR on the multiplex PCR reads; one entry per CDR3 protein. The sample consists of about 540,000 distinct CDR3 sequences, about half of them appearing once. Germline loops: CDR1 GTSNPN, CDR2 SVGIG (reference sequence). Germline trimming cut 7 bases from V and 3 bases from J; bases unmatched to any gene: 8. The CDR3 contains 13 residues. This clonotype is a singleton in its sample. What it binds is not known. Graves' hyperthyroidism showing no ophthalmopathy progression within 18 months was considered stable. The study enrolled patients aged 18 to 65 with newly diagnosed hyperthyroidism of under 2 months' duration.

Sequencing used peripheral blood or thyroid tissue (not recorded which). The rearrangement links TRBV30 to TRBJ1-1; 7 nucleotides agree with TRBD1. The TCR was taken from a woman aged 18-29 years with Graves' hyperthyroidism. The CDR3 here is CAFKKTGDTEAFF. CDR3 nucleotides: TGTGCCTTCAAAAAAACAGGGGACACTGAAGCTTTCTTT. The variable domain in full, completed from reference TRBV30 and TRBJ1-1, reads SQTIHQWPATLVQPVGSPLSLECTVEGTSNPNLYWYRQAAGRGLQLLFYSVGIGQISSEVPQNLSASRPQDRQFILSSKKLLLSDSGFYLCAFKKTGDTEAFFGQGTRLTVV.